This T cell receptor beta chain was sequenced in a study of blood T cell repertoires in COVID-19. V lost 0 bases and J lost 0; bases outside the gene matches: 2. In germline, CDR1 is SGHDT, CDR2 YYEEEE. The CDR3 totals 16 residues. Clones were sequenced by immunoSEQ multiplex PCR, and TCRdb holds only the in-frame ones, with some missing. This table holds 45,000 or so clones, around 80% found once. Input material: peripheral blood. This receptor was identified in a human donor in a cohort sampled during active COVID-19. V and J are TRBV5-6 and TRBJ2-5; TRBD1 matches at 10 bases. Here the CDR3 DNA reads TGTGCCAGCAGCTTGGTTGGGACAGGGGACCAAGAGACCCAGTACTTC. It yields the protein CASSLVGTGDQETQYF.